This section outlines one T cell receptor beta chain sequence together with its context. The record originates from a study of siplizumab effects on memory and regulatory T cells. With 5 bases removed from V and 10 bases from J, the gap between germline ends came to 16 bases. The V gene's germline CDR1 is SGHKS and CDR2 YYEKEE (reference sequence). The CDR3 extends over 14 amino acids. Sequenced by immunoSEQ multiplex PCR; TCRdb stores in-frame clones only, minus some. The repertoire holds some 62,000 clones, with about 80% as singletons. Sequencing was performed on memory CD4+ T cells sorted from blood. The clonotype comes from a human donor in good health. V and J are TRBV5-5 and TRBJ1-6; a possible D gene is TRBD1 (6 bases). The CDR3 protein is CASSEQGPTSPLHF. In DNA form, the CDR3 reads TGTGCCAGCAGTGAACAGGGTCCAACGTCACCCCTCCACTTT.